This is a list of T cell receptor beta chains from one sample in a study of blood T cell repertoires in COVID-19. The assay was immunoSEQ multiplex PCR, and TCRdb's table has in-frame clones only and misses some. The sample lists 9,500 to 15,000 clones; 82% were seen once. Sequencing was performed on peripheral blood. All receptors derive from a woman in her sixties or seventies with acute or convalescent COVID-19. CDR3s include the opening cysteine and the closing phenylalanine or tryptophan. D genes are given only for firm matches. Only some rows state a clone size, as once, few, many or a class for expanded clones.

TRBD1	TRBJ1-6	few	TRBV9	TGTGCCAGCAGCGTAGCAACAGGGGATTCACCCCTCCACTTT	CASSVATGDSPLHF
TRBD2	TRBJ2-3	NA	TRBV5-1	TGCGCCAGCAGCACGGGACTAGCAGATACGCAGTATTTT	CASSTGLADTQYF
NA	TRBJ1-4	NA	TRBV5-1	TGCGCCAGCAGCTGGGACGGACAGCTTAATGAAAAACTGTTTTTT	CASSWDGQLNEKLFF
NA	TRBJ1-2	NA	TRBV28	TGTGCCAGCAGTTTATATTCCGGGTTCTATGGCTACACCTTC	CASSLYSGFYGYTF
NA	TRBJ1-5	NA	TRBV6-1	TGTGCCAGCAGTGACCCAGGGCTTGGGCAGCCCCAGCATTTT	CASSDPGLGQPQHF
NA	TRBJ2-1	NA	TRBV11-3	TGTGCCAGCAGCTTAGCACAGGGTGGTGGGGATGAGCAGTTCTTC	CASSLAQGGGDEQFF
NA	TRBJ1-6	NA	TRBV4-1	TGCGCCAGCAGCCGAACAGGATATAATTCACCCCTCCACTTT	CASSRTGYNSPLHF
TRBD1	TRBJ1-2	few	TRBV28	TGTGCCAGCAGTTTAGGGACAGGGATATTTGGCTACACCTTC	CASSLGTGIFGYTF
NA	TRBJ1-2	NA	TRBV5-6	TGTGCCAGCAGCTTGGTGTCGGGATTCAACTATGGCTACACCTTC	CASSLVSGFNYGYTF
TRBD1	TRBJ1-1	NA	TRBV5-1	TGCGCCAGCAGCTTGGCCCTCCTGACCCGGACAGGTGGGCGTGGGGGGTACACTGAAGCTTTCTTT	CASSLALLTRTGGRGGYTEAFF
NA	TRBJ2-2	NA	TRBV3-1/TRBV3-2	TGTGCCAGCAGCCAACTTAGGACAGCCAACACCGGGGAGCTGTTTTTT	CASSQLRTANTGELFF
NA	TRBJ2-7	NA	TRBV11-2	TGTGCCAGCAGGTTATGGGGCTCGCACGAGCAGTACTTC	CASRLWGSHEQYF
TRBD1	TRBJ1-2	NA	TRBV6-5	TGTGCCAGCCTTAGGTCTACAGGGGGAGGCTATGGCTACACCTTC	CASLRSTGGGYGYTF
TRBD1	TRBJ2-3	NA	TRBV6-6	TGTGCCAGCAGTCGAACAGGGGGTAGGGGCACAGATACGCAGTATTTT	CASSRTGGRGTDTQYF
TRBD1	TRBJ1-1	NA	TRBV5-1	TGCGCCAGCAGCCTAATGGACAGGAGTTTAACTGAAGCTTTCTTT	CASSLMDRSLTEAFF
NA	TRBJ2-2	NA	TRBV7-9	TGTGCCAGCAGCGCACGCGCGCGCGCCGGGGAGCTGTTTTTT	CASSARARAGELFF
NA	TRBJ1-5	NA	TRBV3-1/TRBV3-2	TGTGCCAGCAGTTCCAGGGCAGGATTTCCGCAGCCCCAGCATTTT	CASSSRAGFPQPQHF
TRBD2	TRBJ2-1	NA	TRBV19	TGTGCCAGTAGTATAGATAGCGGGGGGCTCTACAATGAGCAGTTCTTC	CASSIDSGGLYNEQFF
NA	TRBJ2-7	NA	TRBV18	TGTGCCAGCTCACCTAAAGAAGAAGGGACTGTGGACTTC	CASSPKEEGTVDF
NA	TRBJ2-1	NA	TRBV4-2	TGTGCCAGCAGCCAAGAGGGGGGCAATGAGCAGTTCTTC	CASSQEGGNEQFF
TRBD1	TRBJ2-7	NA	TRBV6-5	TGTGCCAGCAGCCCCGGGACAGATTACGAGCAGTACTTC	CASSPGTDYEQYF
TRBD2	TRBJ2-3	NA	TRBV9	TGTGCCAGCAGCGTTACCCGCGGGGGAGATACGCAGTATTTT	CASSVTRGGDTQYF
TRBD1	TRBJ1-5	NA	TRBV6-5	TGTGCCAGCAGTTACGGGACAGGGGCCAATCAGCCCCAGCATTTT	CASSYGTGANQPQHF
TRBD2	TRBJ2-5	NA	TRBV7-2	TGTGCCAGCAGCTTTAATGGCGTGCGGGGGGACCAAGAGACCCAGTACTTC	CASSFNGVRGDQETQYF
NA	TRBJ1-5	once	TRBV6-2/TRBV6-3	TGTGCCAGCAGTTACGGGGAGAACAATCAGCCCCAGCATTTT	CASSYGENNQPQHF
NA	TRBJ2-5	NA	TRBV4-2	TGTGCCAGCAGCCAAGATCCGGTGGGGGGGGGCGAGACCCAGTACTTC	CASSQDPVGGGETQYF
NA	TRBJ2-2	NA	TRBV6-2/TRBV6-3	TGTGCCAGCAGTCCCCCCTCGGGCGGGGAGCTGTTTTTT	CASSPPSGGELFF
NA	TRBJ1-1	NA	TRBV28	TGTGCCAGCAGTCTAGCAGGTATAGCTGAAGCTTTCTTT	CASSLAGIAEAFF
NA	TRBJ2-1	NA	TRBV5-1	TGCGCCAGCAGCTTAGAGGGAACCTCCTACAATGAGCAGTTCTTC	CASSLEGTSYNEQFF
TRBD1	TRBJ2-1	NA	TRBV7-3	TGTGCCAGCAGCACCCAGGGACAGTTCTACAATGAGCAGTTCTTC	CASSTQGQFYNEQFF
NA	TRBJ1-6	once	TRBV19	TGTGCCAGTAGTACGGACAACCGGATTTCACCCCTCCACTTT	CASSTDNRISPLHF
NA	TRBJ2-7	NA	TRBV10-3	TGTGCCATCAGTGAGTCCGGGTACGAGCAGTACTTC	CAISESGYEQYF
TRBD2	TRBJ2-7	NA	TRBV28	TGTGCCAGCAGTTTTCCCGGGACTAGCGCGTCCTACGAGCAGTACTTC	CASSFPGTSASYEQYF
TRBD1	TRBJ2-3	NA	TRBV7-9	TGTGCCAGCAGCGGAGGGACAGGGGACCTTACGCAGTATTTT	CASSGGTGDLTQYF
NA	TRBJ2-3	NA	TRBV9	TGTGCCAGCAGCGTAGGAGGGACATACACAGATACGCAGTATTTT	CASSVGGTYTDTQYF
NA	TRBJ2-7	NA	TRBV21-1	TGTGCCAGCAGCAAAGCGAATACTGGCGAGCAGTACTTC	CASSKANTGEQYF
NA	TRBJ1-5	NA	TRBV7-5	TGTGCCAGAACCGAGGACAGAGCTGGGCCCCAGCATTTT	CARTEDRAGPQHF
NA	TRBJ1-2	NA	TRBV6-5	TGTGCCAGCAATAGGAGAGGGCTTAACTATGGCTACACCTTC	CASNRRGLNYGYTF
TRBD1	TRBJ1-2	few	TRBV19	TGTGCCAGTAGTGCCAGGGACAGTAGAAGGGGTGGCTACACCTTC	CASSARDSRRGGYTF
TRBD1	TRBJ1-4	NA	TRBV11-1	TGTGCCAGCAGCTCAGGGGGACAGGGGTTCGAAAAACTGTTTTTT	CASSSGGQGFEKLFF
TRBD1	TRBJ2-5	NA	TRBV10-3	TGTGCCATCAGTGAGTCTAGTTGGGTGGACAGGGATAAAGAGACCCAGTACTTC	CAISESSWVDRDKETQYF
NA	TRBJ2-5	NA	TRBV7-9	TGTGCCAGCAGACCGACGGGACTCACACAAGAGACCCAGTACTTC	CASRPTGLTQETQYF
TRBD1	TRBJ1-2	NA	TRBV5-5	TGTGCCAGCAGCATGGCGACAGGGGGCCGCTATGGCTACACCTTC	CASSMATGGRYGYTF
NA	TRBJ1-5	NA	TRBV2	TGTGCCAGCAGTGACCGACAAAATCAGCCCCAGCATTTT	CASSDRQNQPQHF
NA	TRBJ2-4	NA	TRBV3-1/TRBV3-2	TGTGCCAGCAGCCGCTTCGGGGGAGTCCTAGCCAAAAACATTCAGTACTTC	CASSRFGGVLAKNIQYF
TRBD2	TRBJ2-3	NA	TRBV5-4	TGTGCCAGCAGCTTGACGGGGGGGGATACGCAGTATTTT	CASSLTGGDTQYF
TRBD1	TRBJ1-5	NA	TRBV2	TGTGCCAGCAGTGCCGGGACAGGGATCAATCAGCCCCAGCATTTT	CASSAGTGINQPQHF
TRBD1	TRBJ1-4	NA	TRBV7-9	TGTGCCAGCAGCTTAGCGACAGGGGAGAATGAAAAACTGTTTTTT	CASSLATGENEKLFF
TRBD1	TRBJ1-4	NA	TRBV6-5	TGTGCCAGCAGTTATACTGCCGGGACAGGTAATGAAAAACTGTTTTTT	CASSYTAGTGNEKLFF
NA	TRBJ2-3	NA	TRBV7-3	TGTGCCAGCAGCTGGGGGGACGGACGCACAGATACGCAGTATTTT	CASSWGDGRTDTQYF
NA	TRBJ2-2	NA	TRBV5-6	TGTGCCAGCAGCTTGGGTGGCAGGATCACCGGGGAGCTGTTTTTT	CASSLGGRITGELFF
TRBD1	TRBJ1-5	few	TRBV6-2/TRBV6-3	TGTGCCAGCAGCGGGACAGGGAGCCGTCAGCCCCAGCATTTT	CASSGTGSRQPQHF
NA	TRBJ1-6	NA	TRBV5-5	TGTGCCAGCAGCTTGGCAGGGGTTTATTCACCCCTCCACTTT	CASSLAGVYSPLHF
NA	TRBJ1-1	once	TRBV9	TGTGCCAGCGCTGCCACAGGGAACACTGAAGCTTTCTTT	CASAATGNTEAFF
NA	TRBJ2-2	NA	TRBV7-2	TGTGCCAGCAGACTTCCCTCAGGACTCACCGGGGAGCTGTTTTTT	CASRLPSGLTGELFF
TRBD2	TRBJ2-1	once	TRBV7-7	TGTGCTAGCAGCCCGCGCGGGGGGGCGGGTAATGAGCAGTTCTTC	CASSPRGGAGNEQFF
NA	TRBJ1-1	few	TRBV20-1	TGCAGTGCTAGTAGTGGCCATGAAGCTTTCTTT	CSASSGHEAFF